This is a list of T cell receptor beta chains from one sample in a study of patients and donors after allogeneic stem cell transplantation. TCRdb re-called the RT-PCR reads with MiXCR, one entry per CDR3 protein. This sample yields tens of thousands of distinct CDR3 sequences, of which 45% to 50% are seen a single time; approximately 66% belongs to the top ten. The specimen was blood, either unsorted or a sorted T cell fraction (not recorded which). The receptors originated from a human donor who was either an allogeneic HSCT recipient or a stem cell or donor lymphocyte infusion donor (not recorded which). It is not recorded whose cells these are; they may come from a transplant donor. The CDR3 runs from the conserved cysteine through the conserved F or W. A D gene is named only where the DNA matches it firmly. Some rows mark clone size as missing; the rest say once, few, many or name a class of expanded clone.

j_call: TRBJ1-6
v_call: TRBV9
clone_size: few
d_call: TRBD1
cdr3_nt: TGTGCCAGCAGACAGGGGGATAATTCACCCCTCCACTTT
cdr3_aa: CASRQGDNSPLHF

j_call: TRBJ2-1
v_call: TRBV4-3
clone_size: -
d_call: -
cdr3_nt: TGCGCCAGCAGCCAACGGCCTTGGGGTAGCGGTCCTAGAAGCTCCTACAATGAGCAGTTCTTC
cdr3_aa: CASSQRPWGSGPRSSYNEQFF

j_call: TRBJ1-2
v_call: TRBV20-1
clone_size: -
d_call: TRBD1
cdr3_nt: TGCAGTGCTACAAACGGACAGGGCTATGGCTACACCTTC
cdr3_aa: CSATNGQGYGYTF

j_call: TRBJ1-1
v_call: TRBV10-3
clone_size: -
d_call: -
cdr3_nt: TGTGCCAGTACAGGATTGAACACTGAAGCTTTCTTT
cdr3_aa: CASTGLNTEAFF

j_call: TRBJ1-1
v_call: TRBV19
clone_size: few
d_call: TRBD1
cdr3_nt: TGTGCCAGTACCTCCGGGACAGGGACTGAAGCTTTCTTT
cdr3_aa: CASTSGTGTEAFF

j_call: TRBJ1-2
v_call: TRBV29-1
clone_size: once
d_call: TRBD1
cdr3_nt: TGCAGCGTCTTGACAGGGTACAGCTATGGCTACACCTTC
cdr3_aa: CSVLTGYSYGYTF

j_call: TRBJ1-2
v_call: TRBV12-3/TRBV12-4
clone_size: -
d_call: -
cdr3_nt: TGTGCCAGCAGCAAGGACCCGCTTCGGGGCTACACCTTC
cdr3_aa: CASSKDPLRGYTF

j_call: TRBJ1-2
v_call: TRBV20-1
clone_size: -
d_call: -
cdr3_nt: TGCAGTGCTAGTGGGACGCCAAACTATGGCTACACCTTC
cdr3_aa: CSASGTPNYGYTF

j_call: TRBJ2-7
v_call: TRBV29-1
clone_size: -
d_call: -
cdr3_nt: TGCAGCGTTCTGACATTGAGTGGCGAGCAGTACTTC
cdr3_aa: CSVLTLSGEQYF

j_call: TRBJ1-3
v_call: TRBV4-2
clone_size: -
d_call: TRBD1
cdr3_nt: TGTGCCAGCAGCCGTGGAGGGATGGACAGGCCAAACACCATATATTTT
cdr3_aa: CASSRGGMDRPNTIYF

j_call: TRBJ2-3
v_call: TRBV9
clone_size: -
d_call: -
cdr3_nt: TGTGCCAGCAGCGTAGGGCTAGCGCGGTCAGATACGCAGTATTTT
cdr3_aa: CASSVGLARSDTQYF

j_call: TRBJ1-6
v_call: TRBV7-9
clone_size: -
d_call: TRBD1
cdr3_nt: TGTGCCAGCAGCCTAGGGACAGGGGAAAATTCACCCCTCCACTTT
cdr3_aa: CASSLGTGENSPLHF

j_call: TRBJ1-2
v_call: TRBV5-4
clone_size: few
d_call: TRBD1
cdr3_nt: TGTGCCAGCAGGGACAGGCTATATGGCTACACCTTC
cdr3_aa: CASRDRLYGYTF

j_call: TRBJ1-1
v_call: TRBV11-2
clone_size: few
d_call: -
cdr3_nt: TGTGCCAGCAGCTTAGTGGGACAAGGGAACACTGAAGCTTTCTTT
cdr3_aa: CASSLVGQGNTEAFF

j_call: TRBJ1-2
v_call: TRBV28
clone_size: few
d_call: -
cdr3_nt: TGTGCCAGCGGCCCGAGTTTGCGCTACACCTTC
cdr3_aa: CASGPSLRYTF

j_call: TRBJ1-1
v_call: TRBV7-3
clone_size: -
d_call: -
cdr3_nt: TGTGCCAGCAGCTTATACCAGTACACTGAAGCTTTCTTT
cdr3_aa: CASSLYQYTEAFF

j_call: TRBJ1-1
v_call: TRBV25-1
clone_size: many
d_call: TRBD1
cdr3_nt: TGTGCCAGCAGTGAATACCGGACAGGGAGAGGGAGCACTGAAGCTTTCTTT
cdr3_aa: CASSEYRTGRGSTEAFF

j_call: TRBJ2-5
v_call: TRBV18
clone_size: -
d_call: -
cdr3_nt: TGTGCCAGCTCACAAGGGACCTTAGAGACCCAGTACTTC
cdr3_aa: CASSQGTLETQYF

j_call: TRBJ1-1
v_call: TRBV2
clone_size: few
d_call: -
cdr3_nt: TGTGCCAGCAGTGGCCAGACGAACACTGAAGCTTTCTTT
cdr3_aa: CASSGQTNTEAFF

j_call: TRBJ1-1
v_call: TRBV6-2/TRBV6-3
clone_size: -
d_call: -
cdr3_nt: TGTGCCAGCAGCAGATCCGGGGGCCTGAACACTGAAGCTTTCTTT
cdr3_aa: CASSRSGGLNTEAFF

j_call: TRBJ1-1
v_call: TRBV20-1
clone_size: few
d_call: TRBD1
cdr3_nt: TGCAGTGCTAGGCCCCAGGGGGCGTTGTGGACTGAAGCTTTCTTT
cdr3_aa: CSARPQGALWTEAFF

j_call: TRBJ1-2
v_call: TRBV6-1
clone_size: few
d_call: -
cdr3_nt: TGTGCCAGCACTGAATGGCCGACAGGACACTATGGCTACACCTTC
cdr3_aa: CASTEWPTGHYGYTF

j_call: TRBJ1-2
v_call: TRBV12-3/TRBV12-4
clone_size: -
d_call: -
cdr3_nt: TGTGCCAGCAGTTTAGCGCTTTGGAGGGGTGGTTCCAGGCCCCGCTATGGCTACACCTTC
cdr3_aa: CASSLALWRGGSRPRYGYTF

j_call: TRBJ1-5
v_call: TRBV28
clone_size: few
d_call: -
cdr3_nt: TGTGCCAGCAGGCGTACAGACGGCGGATCCATTTATAGCAATCAGCCCCAGCATTTT
cdr3_aa: CASRRTDGGSIYSNQPQHF

j_call: TRBJ1-5
v_call: TRBV6-5
clone_size: -
d_call: -
cdr3_nt: TGTGCCAGCAGTCCGACAGATAGCAATCAGCCCCAGCATTTT
cdr3_aa: CASSPTDSNQPQHF

j_call: TRBJ1-1
v_call: TRBV6-5
clone_size: -
d_call: -
cdr3_nt: TGTGCCAGCAGAGAGCCGACTCCTATGAACACTGAAGCTTTCTTT
cdr3_aa: CASREPTPMNTEAFF

j_call: TRBJ1-1
v_call: TRBV7-2
clone_size: -
d_call: -
cdr3_nt: TGTGCCAGCAGCTCCCACAGCTCGTATAACACTGAAGCTTTCTTT
cdr3_aa: CASSSHSSYNTEAFF

j_call: TRBJ1-2
v_call: TRBV4-2
clone_size: -
d_call: -
cdr3_nt: TGTGCCAGCAGTGAGTTAGGACAGCGTGTGTATGGCTACACCTTC
cdr3_aa: CASSELGQRVYGYTF

j_call: TRBJ1-5
v_call: TRBV28
clone_size: -
d_call: -
cdr3_nt: TGTGCCAGCAGTCGCACCGTTTGGACAAAGGATCAGCCCCAGCATTTT
cdr3_aa: CASSRTVWTKDQPQHF

j_call: TRBJ1-2
v_call: TRBV29-1
clone_size: -
d_call: TRBD1
cdr3_nt: TGCAGCGTTGAAGAGACAGGGCTCCGCTATGGCTACACCTTC
cdr3_aa: CSVEETGLRYGYTF

j_call: TRBJ1-6
v_call: TRBV4-3
clone_size: -
d_call: TRBD1
cdr3_nt: TGCGCCAGCAGCCAAGATACAGGGGGCAATTCACCCCTCCACTTT
cdr3_aa: CASSQDTGGNSPLHF

j_call: TRBJ1-2
v_call: TRBV9
clone_size: -
d_call: -
cdr3_nt: TGTGCCAGCAGCCCCACCCAACGGATACGCTATGGCTACACCTTC
cdr3_aa: CASSPTQRIRYGYTF

j_call: TRBJ1-6
v_call: TRBV28
clone_size: -
d_call: -
cdr3_nt: TGTGCCAGCAGTTTGGTCGGGGGCCCTTGGCCCCTCCACTTT
cdr3_aa: CASSLVGGPWPLHF

j_call: TRBJ2-3
v_call: TRBV28
clone_size: -
d_call: -
cdr3_nt: TGTGCCAGCAGTCACCAAGGGAAGCGGGTTGGTACAGATACGCAGTATTTT
cdr3_aa: CASSHQGKRVGTDTQYF

j_call: TRBJ1-2
v_call: TRBV28
clone_size: many
d_call: -
cdr3_nt: TGTGCCAGCAGTTTACGAGACTATGGCTACACCTTC
cdr3_aa: CASSLRDYGYTF

j_call: TRBJ1-1
v_call: TRBV15
clone_size: -
d_call: -
cdr3_nt: TGTGCCACCAGCAGAGCAGGGGAGAACACTGAAGCTTTCTTT
cdr3_aa: CATSRAGENTEAFF

j_call: TRBJ1-1
v_call: TRBV18
clone_size: -
d_call: -
cdr3_nt: TGTGCCAGCTCACCGACGGACACCTCATCGAACACTGAAGCTTTCTTT
cdr3_aa: CASSPTDTSSNTEAFF

j_call: TRBJ2-1
v_call: TRBV10-2
clone_size: -
d_call: -
cdr3_nt: TGCGCCAGCAGTGTTCTGACCTCCGCCAATGAGCAGTTCTTC
cdr3_aa: CASSVLTSANEQFF

j_call: TRBJ1-3
v_call: TRBV28
clone_size: once
d_call: -
cdr3_nt: TGTGCCAGCAGCTCCCAGGGAAACACCATATATTTT
cdr3_aa: CASSSQGNTIYF

j_call: TRBJ1-5
v_call: TRBV6-1
clone_size: once
d_call: -
cdr3_nt: TGTGCCAGCCAGCGTGCGGACAGAAGCTGGGCCCAGCATTTT
cdr3_aa: CASQRADRSWAQHF

j_call: TRBJ1-1
v_call: TRBV4-2
clone_size: many
d_call: -
cdr3_nt: TGTGCCAGCAGCCAAGCAGGCACTGAAGCTTTCTTT
cdr3_aa: CASSQAGTEAFF

j_call: TRBJ1-4
v_call: TRBV6-5
clone_size: -
d_call: -
cdr3_nt: TGTGCCAGCAGTTGGGACAAGGTGAAACTGTTTTTT
cdr3_aa: CASSWDKVKLFF